This TCR beta chain stems from a study of CD8+ T cells in alopecia areata. Turning to this clone: The target antigen is unknown.

Documented treatment: oral pan-JAK inhibitor, 5-10 mg twice daily. Trimming cost V 3 bases and J 0 bases; bases outside gene matches: 3. CDR1 is SGHDT and CDR2 is YYEEEE in the germline V gene. This CDR3 comprises 15 residues. Overall study findings and caveats: Especially in alopecia totalis/universalis, lesional scalp showed greater clonality than normal scalp did. As there was one nonresponder, how baseline CD8+ expansion relates to response remains uncertain. It was less clear whether patients shared TCRs than it was in mice, possibly because of HLA.

As the sequencing template, cDNA was produced by extracting RNA and reverse transcribing it. Some clones are missing from TCRdb's copy, which holds only in-frame ones; the method was immunoSEQ multiplex PCR. The top ten hold around 10% of the sample, which has 180,000 or so clones, around 51% seen once. The rearrangement links TRBV5-6 to TRBJ1-3; TRBD1 agrees at 7 bases. This clonotype was sampled from a human donor with alopecia areata. The sample in question was CD8+ T cells sorted from blood, obtained at week 52, from a patient treated with tofacitinib. The CDR3 DNA is TGTGCCAGCAGCTGGGGGACAGTCTCTGGAAACACCATATATTTT. Its translation: CASSWGTVSGNTIYF.